This T cell receptor beta chain was obtained from a study of beta chain features in type 1 diabetes. A remark on this clone: The antigen remains undetermined.

Sequenced material consisted of expressed TCRB transcripts (all of the isolated RNA was reverse transcribed). The data were produced by immunoSEQ multiplex PCR, yet TCRdb's version contains in-frame clones alone and is incomplete. Among roughly 240,000 clones, approximately 25% were seen once, and the ten largest hold approximately 0.011%. Trimming cost V 2 bases and J 7 bases, with 14 bases left between them. This CDR3 has 13 amino acids. The germline V gene encodes CDR1 GTSNPN and CDR2 SVGIG (reference sequence). Study-wide findings and caveats: At VDJ recombination sites, type 1 diabetes patients had fewer insertions and more deleted nucleotides. All four CD4+ subsets of Type 1 diabetes patients contained TCRB CDR3s that were moderately but significantly shorter. Short templates might get an advantage during PCR, and this would be equal in patients and controls.

The receptor's source is a woman in her twenties or thirties with type 1 diabetes. Sequencing was done on a sample of naive CD4+ T cells from blood. J is TRBJ1-2 and V is TRBV30, with D uncertain. This chain's CDR3 is CAWSSTKRSGYTF. DNA for the CDR3: TGTGCCTGGAGTTCGACTAAAAGAAGTGGCTACACCTTC.